These 12 T cell receptor beta chains were sequenced from one sample in a study of T cell responses to AZD1222 COVID-19 vaccine. TCRdb keeps only in-frame clones here, not all; method: immunoSEQ multiplex PCR. The table includes over 120,000 clones, more than 70% detected once. Sequences were derived from peripheral blood, sampled 28 days after the second AZD1222 dose. The origin of the receptors is an adult who received the AZD1222 COVID-19 vaccine.

The rearrangement uses TRBV27 and TRBJ1-1, with D maybe TRBD1 (6 bases). Germline V CDR1 and CDR2: MNHEY, SMNVEV (reference sequence). Trimming took off 5 bases at V and 4 bases at J, with 11 bases between the two ends. This CDR3 is built from 13 residues. The chain's CDR3 is CASSPLRGTEAFF. DNA of the CDR3: TGTGCCAGCAGTCCTCTCAGGGGCACTGAAGCTTTCTTT.

The chain has TRBV2 and TRBJ1-3; the D gene is possibly TRBD1 (6 bases). The CDR3 spans 16 residues. Germline CDR1 SNHLY, CDR2 FYNNEI. The V and J ends lost 6 bases and 1 base respectively, with 16 bases between them. As DNA, the CDR3 is TGTGCCAGCAGCATCCAGGGGCCCAGTTCTGGAAACACCATATATTTT. Its protein is CASSIQGPSSGNTIYF. The full variable domain, with the rest looked up from reference TRBV2 and TRBJ1-3, is EPEVTQTPSHQVTQMGQEVILRCVPISNHLYFYWYRQILGQKVEFLVSFYNNEISEKSEIFDDQFSVERPDGSNFTLKIRSTKLEDSAMYFCASSIQGPSSGNTIYFGEGSWLTVV.

This sequence joins TRBV4-2 and TRBJ2-2, with D possibly being TRBD2 (5 bases). This CDR3 has 17 amino acids. The germline V and J ends were trimmed by 0 bases and 2 bases, with 13 bases remaining between them. CDR1 LGHNA and CDR2 YNFKEQ come from the germline V gene. CDR3 sequence: CASSQEVRGSNTGELFF. CDR3 DNA sequence: TGTGCCAGCAGCCAAGAGGTTCGAGGGTCCAACACCGGGGAGCTGTTTTTT.

This chain connects TRBV7-9 to TRBJ1-5; the match to TRBD1 covers 9 bases. From germline, CDR1 is SEHNR and CDR2 FQNEAQ (reference sequence). V gave up 1 base and J gave up 7 bases; unmatched junction bases: 8. The CDR3 totals 16 residues. The CDR3 nucleotides read TGTGCCAGCAGCTTAGGAATCGGGACAGGGCGCCAGCCCCAGCATTTT. Protein product: CASSLGIGTGRQPQHF.

The CDR3 nucleotides are TGTGCCAGCAGCTCGGGGGACAGGACCGGGGAGCTGTTTTTT. Amino acids: CASSSGDRTGELFF. The chain is built from TRBV5-6 and TRBJ2-2; 8 bases are shared with TRBD1. The J segment lost 5 bases and the V segment lost 3 bases, leaving 3 bases of the junction unmatched. The CDR3 is made up of 14 amino acids. Germline assignment: CDR1 SGHDT and CDR2 YYEEEE.

The rearrangement uses TRBV10-3 and TRBJ2-3; 12 bases match TRBD2. CDR3 size: 16 residues. J lost 5 bases, V lost 3 bases, and 6 bases had no gene match. In germline, CDR1 is ENHRY, CDR2 SYGVKD. CDR3 bases: TGTGCCATCAGTGATCCTCTAGCGGGGGGGAAAGATACGCAGTATTTT. Translating gives CAISDPLAGGKDTQYF.

The chain carries TRBV16 and TRBJ2-7; 9 bases map to TRBD1. The ends lost 3 bases at V and 5 bases at J; junction bases unmatched: 14. Germline V gene lookup returns CDR1 KGHSY and CDR2 FQNENV. CDR3 size: 17 residues. CDR3 sequence: CASSHRKTGQGHNEQYF. The CDR3 nucleotides are TGTGCCAGCAGCCACCGAAAGACGGGACAGGGACATAACGAGCAGTACTTC.

The genes are TRBV5-8 and TRBJ2-5, with D maybe TRBD2 (6 bases). This CDR3 spans 14 amino acids. Between the trimmed V and J ends, which lost 2 bases and 3 bases, there was a span of 11 bases. Germline V gene lookup returns CDR1 SGHTS and CDR2 YDEGEE. In nucleotides, the CDR3 is TGTGCCAGCAGCTTCTTAGCGGCTAAAGAGACCCAGTACTTC. Translating it yields CASSFLAAKETQYF.

The V gene is TRBV29-1, the J gene TRBJ1-5; TRBD1 matches at 8 bases. CDR3 length: 16 residues. V gave up 4 bases and J gave up 5 bases; unmatched junction bases: 13. Germline V gene sequence: CDR1 SQVTM, CDR2 ANQGSEA. CDR3 DNA: TGCAGCGTTGGGGGCTACGGACAGGGTGGGGATCAGCCCCAGCATTTT. This sequence encodes CSVGGYGQGGDQPQHF. The whole variable domain, remainder taken from reference TRBV29-1 and TRBJ1-5, is SAVISQKPSRDICQRGTSLTIQCQVDSQVTMMFWYRQQPGQSLTLIATANQGSEATYESGFVIDKFPISRPNLTFSTLTVSNMSPEDSSIYLCSVGGYGQGGDQPQHFGDGTRLSIL.

As to this clone: Additional DNA sequences in this sample encode the identical CDR3. The gene calls are TRBV29-1 and TRBJ2-2, with 8 bases identical to TRBD1. The V gene end was trimmed by 4 bases and the J gene end by 6 bases; junction bases not matched to a gene: 7. Germline loops: CDR1 SQVTM, CDR2 ANQGSEA. The length of the CDR3 is 14 residues. The CDR3 nucleotides read TGCAGCGTTGGAGGGACAGGTCGCGCCGGGGAGCTGTTTTTT. Encoded protein: CSVGGTGRAGELFF.

CDR3 region: CASSRQGSDTEAFF. As DNA, the CDR3 is TGTGCCAGCAGCCGACAGGGTTCGGACACTGAAGCTTTCTTT. V gene TRBV7-3 combines with J gene TRBJ1-1; TRBD1 matches 7 bases. Germline values: CDR1 SGHTA, CDR2 FQGTGA. The J segment lost 3 bases and the V segment lost 5 bases, leaving 6 bases of the junction unmatched. The CDR3 has 14 amino acids.

The chain carries TRBV27 and TRBJ2-4; TRBD1 matches at 9 bases. Unmatched junction bases numbered 9, after V lost 8 bases and J lost 7 bases. This CDR3 is built from 14 residues. Germline V lookup: CDR1 MNHEY, CDR2 SMNVEV (reference sequence). The CDR3 loop is CASWPGQGSNIQYF. Written as DNA, the CDR3 is TGTGCCAGCTGGCCGGGACAGGGTTCGAACATTCAGTACTTC.